This is a list of T cell receptor beta chains from one sample in a study of response to subunit inactivated influenza vaccine. MiXCR, applied by TCRdb to the RT-PCR reads, yields one record per CDR3 protein. Among under 750,000 distinct CDR3 sequences listed, 10% to 15% were seen once. The sequences come from PBMCs from blood, collected on the day of vaccination. These receptors originate from a man aged 45-65 years who received an inactivated influenza vaccine. The CDR3 runs from the conserved cysteine through the conserved F or W. A D gene is named only where the DNA matches it firmly. Clone size is not always given. Where it is, it says once, few, many or a class for expanded clones.

D	V	size	J	CDR3	DNA
.	TRBV4-3	few	TRBJ2-5	CASSQDVGEETQYF	TGCGCCAGCAGCCAAGACGTTGGGGAAGAGACCCAGTACTTC
TRBD1	TRBV7-2	.	TRBJ2-1	CASSRRTGDNEQFF	TGTGCCAGCAGTCGCCGGACAGGGGACAATGAGCAGTTCTTC
.	TRBV6-1	.	TRBJ2-7	CASSDDSGFYEQYF	TGTGCCAGCAGTGACGACAGCGGATTCTACGAGCAGTACTTC
.	TRBV12-3/TRBV12-4	.	TRBJ2-2	CASGGGRGTGELFF	TGTGCCAGCGGCGGGGGCCGGGGCACCGGGGAGCTGTTTTTT
.	TRBV9	once	TRBJ1-1	CASSVEQAMNTEAFF	TGTGCCAGCAGCGTAGAGCAGGCAATGAACACTGAAGCTTTCTTT
.	TRBV10-3	few	TRBJ2-1	CAIREQGAWDEQFF	TGTGCCATCAGGGAGCAGGGCGCCTGGGATGAGCAGTTCTTC
.	TRBV5-1	many	TRBJ2-2	CASTTGVQSGELFF	TGCGCCAGCACCACGGGAGTACAGTCCGGGGAGCTGTTTTTT
TRBD1	TRBV28	.	TRBJ2-7	CASTKTGNLFYEQYF	TGTGCCAGCACTAAGACAGGGAATTTGTTCTACGAGCAGTACTTC
.	TRBV12-3/TRBV12-4	many	TRBJ2-2	CASRGSGNTGELFF	TGTGCCAGCAGGGGTAGCGGGAACACCGGGGAGCTGTTTTTT
TRBD1	TRBV5-5	.	TRBJ2-5	CASSLAAGQGAGEETQYF	TGTGCCAGCAGCTTGGCCGCTGGACAGGGGGCCGGGGAAGAGACCCAGTACTTC
TRBD1	TRBV7-9	.	TRBJ2-2	CASHDLDRAGELFF	TGTGCCAGCCATGACTTAGACAGGGCCGGGGAGCTGTTTTTT
.	TRBV9	few	TRBJ2-3	CASSVNYGRTDTQYF	TGTGCCAGCAGCGTAAACTATGGGAGGACAGATACGCAGTATTTT
.	TRBV24-1	few	TRBJ2-3	CATSDLPDTQYF	TGTGCCACCAGTGATTTACCTGATACGCAGTATTTT
.	TRBV18	many	TRBJ2-5	CASSPLPSLGTGRETQYF	TGTGCCAGCTCACCACTCCCATCATTAGGCACAGGGAGAGAGACCCAGTACTTC
.	TRBV15	few	TRBJ2-7	CATSRPDYEQYF	TGTGCCACCAGCAGACCCGACTACGAGCAGTACTTC
.	TRBV24-1	.	TRBJ2-2	CATSDRLGGAGTGELFF	TGTGCCACCAGTGACCGATTAGGGGGGGCCGGCACCGGGGAGCTGTTTTTT
.	TRBV6-2/TRBV6-3	.	TRBJ1-5	CASSYSQGNSNQPQHF	TGTGCCAGCAGTTACTCGCAAGGGAATAGCAATCAGCCCCAGCATTTT
.	TRBV5-1	few	TRBJ2-1	CASKSAGTQSYNEQFF	TGCGCCAGCAAATCGGCCGGGACTCAGTCCTACAATGAGCAGTTCTTC
.	TRBV6-1	.	TRBJ2-5	CASSVAGKETQYF	TGTGCCAGCAGTGTGGCGGGAAAAGAGACCCAGTACTTC
TRBD1	TRBV27	few	TRBJ2-1	CASSLDRGGEQFF	TGTGCCAGCAGTTTGGACAGGGGGGGTGAGCAGTTCTTC
.	TRBV18	.	TRBJ2-2	CASSPPAPEDTGELFF	TGTGCCAGCTCACCACCTGCACCAGAAGACACCGGGGAGCTGTTTTTT
.	TRBV5-5	few	TRBJ1-1	CASSLLDWNTEAFF	TGTGCCAGCAGCTTGTTGGACTGGAACACTGAAGCTTTCTTT
.	TRBV7-2	.	TRBJ2-7	CASSLVSGGGRYEQYF	TGTGCCAGCAGCTTAGTCTCCGGGGGCGGTCGTTACGAGCAGTACTTC
TRBD1	TRBV7-9	many	TRBJ1-2	CASSLSGTASYGYTF	TGTGCCAGCAGCCTCTCCGGGACAGCGAGCTATGGCTACACCTTC
.	TRBV10-3	few	TRBJ1-2	CAITEAGDFYGYTF	TGTGCCATCACCGAGGCAGGAGACTTCTATGGCTACACCTTC
TRBD1	TRBV20-1	many	TRBJ2-3	CSARVGGQGRGYAYF	TGCAGTGCTAGAGTAGGAGGACAGGGGAGGGGATACGCTTATTTT
.	TRBV5-6	few	TRBJ2-2	CASSLWGPGHRYTGELFF	TGTGCCAGCAGCTTATGGGGACCGGGACATAGGTACACCGGGGAGCTGTTTTTT
.	TRBV10-3	.	TRBJ2-7	CAISGKGMIDEQYF	TGTGCCATCAGTGGAAAGGGAATGATCGACGAGCAGTACTTC
.	TRBV19	.	TRBJ1-1	CASSPRSRDVNTEAFF	TGTGCCAGTAGTCCTCGAAGCAGGGACGTGAACACTGAAGCTTTCTTT
TRBD2	TRBV9	many	TRBJ2-1	CASSVVAGVSYNEQFF	TGTGCCAGCAGCGTAGTTGCGGGAGTGAGCTACAATGAGCAGTTCTTC
TRBD2	TRBV28	many	TRBJ2-5	CASSLWSSGEETQYF	TGTGCCAGCAGTTTATGGTCTAGCGGGGAAGAGACCCAGTACTTC
.	TRBV5-6	once	TRBJ1-2	CASRWGTEYGYTF	TGTGCCAGCAGATGGGGGACGGAATATGGCTACACCTTC
TRBD2	TRBV5-6	few	TRBJ2-1	CASSNGLAGAYNEQFF	TGTGCCAGCAGCAACGGACTAGCGGGTGCCTACAATGAGCAGTTCTTC
TRBD1	TRBV7-9	few	TRBJ2-4	CASSSGQGSIQYF	TGTGCCAGCAGCTCAGGACAGGGAAGCATTCAGTACTTC
TRBD2	TRBV10-3	few	TRBJ2-3	CAISEAGPTDTQYF	TGTGCCATCAGTGAAGCGGGGCCCACAGATACGCAGTATTTT
.	TRBV18	.	TRBJ2-2	CASSPRQDELFF	TGTGCCAGCTCACCAAGGCAGGACGAGCTGTTTTTT
.	TRBV5-1	.	TRBJ2-3	CASRTSGQRYF	TGCGCCAGCAGAACTTCCGGACAGAGGTATTTT
.	TRBV11-2	few	TRBJ2-7	CASSLKGEWYEQYF	TGTGCCAGCAGCTTAAAGGGAGAGTGGTACGAGCAGTACTTC
.	TRBV28	.	TRBJ2-1	CASRARANSYNEQFF	TGTGCCAGCAGGGCCAGGGCGAACTCCTACAATGAGCAGTTCTTC
.	TRBV5-6	few	TRBJ2-3	CASSPPRAAKDTQYF	TGTGCCAGCAGCCCCCCCCGTGCAGCGAAAGATACGCAGTATTTT
.	TRBV3-1	few	TRBJ2-1	CASTRGSLHYNEQFF	TGTGCCAGCACCCGGGGGTCCTTACACTACAATGAGCAGTTCTTC
TRBD1	TRBV29-1	few	TRBJ2-3	CSVEENRGPDTQYF	TGCAGCGTTGAAGAGAATAGGGGGCCAGATACGCAGTATTTT
TRBD2	TRBV4-2	.	TRBJ2-3	CASSQDDGGGVIDTQYF	TGTGCCAGCAGCCAAGACGATGGCGGGGGGGTTATTGATACGCAGTATTTT
TRBD2	TRBV4-2	few	TRBJ2-7	CASSQVQAGGTYEQYF	TGTGCCAGCAGCCAAGTTCAAGCGGGGGGCACCTACGAGCAGTACTTC
TRBD1	TRBV12-5	few	TRBJ2-1	CASGLVQGTGFYNEQFF	TGTGCTAGTGGTTTGGTACAGGGGACAGGGTTTTACAATGAGCAGTTCTTC
TRBD2	TRBV30	.	TRBJ2-3	CAWSPASGGADTQYF	TGTGCCTGGAGCCCCGCTAGCGGGGGGGCAGATACGCAGTATTTT
TRBD2	TRBV15	.	TRBJ2-3	CATSATPGLADTQYF	TGTGCCACCAGCGCTACTCCGGGACTAGCGGATACGCAGTATTTT
.	TRBV7-3	many	TRBJ2-3	CASSPQASADTQYF	TGTGCCAGCAGCCCACAGGCTAGCGCAGATACGCAGTATTTT
.	TRBV5-1	many	TRBJ2-2	CASSLAYTGELFF	TGCGCCAGCAGCTTGGCGTACACCGGGGAGCTGTTTTTT
.	TRBV27	few	TRBJ2-1	CASKLVGGGSYNEQFF	TGTGCCAGCAAACTTGTGGGTGGCGGGTCCTACAATGAGCAGTTCTTC
.	TRBV4-2	few	TRBJ2-2	CASSQAAGRTGELFF	TGTGCCAGCAGCCAAGCAGCAGGACGCACCGGGGAGCTGTTTTTT
.	TRBV7-9	many	TRBJ2-7	CASSLGPTGSYYEQYF	TGTGCCAGCAGCTTAGGCCCAACAGGGTCCTACTACGAGCAGTACTTC
.	TRBV7-9	few	TRBJ2-3	CASSLGYRRIDTQYF	TGTGCCAGCAGCTTGGGTTACCGAAGAATCGATACGCAGTATTTT
.	TRBV5-1	few	TRBJ2-6	CASSYSGTFSGANVLTF	TGCGCCAGCAGCTATTCCGGGACCTTCTCTGGGGCCAACGTCCTGACTTTC
TRBD2	TRBV5-1	few	TRBJ2-5	CASSPNGRLAVQETQYF	TGCGCCAGCAGCCCTAACGGGCGACTAGCGGTTCAAGAGACCCAGTACTTC
.	TRBV20-1	few	TRBJ2-1	CSARGPLGNEQFF	TGCAGTGCTAGAGGACCGCTAGGTAATGAGCAGTTCTTC
TRBD2	TRBV7-6	few	TRBJ2-7	CASSPGLAAPREQYF	TGTGCCAGCAGCCCCGGACTAGCAGCGCCCAGGGAGCAGTACTTC
.	TRBV12-3/TRBV12-4	few	TRBJ2-5	CASVGGPGSQYF	TGTGCCAGCGTAGGGGGACCGGGGAGCCAGTACTTC
TRBD2	TRBV11-2	few	TRBJ2-5	CASSSDRRLAGGETQYF	TGTGCCAGCAGCTCTGATCGAAGACTAGCGGGAGGAGAGACCCAGTACTTC
.	TRBV19	.	TRBJ1-1	CASSSGLWFAFF	TGTGCCAGTAGTTCGGGACTGTGGTTTGCTTTCTTT